This T cell receptor (beta chain) was profiled in a study of identical twins. The germline gives CDR1 SGHTS, CDR2 YDEGEE. This CDR3 spans 15 amino acids. J lost 6 bases, V lost 0 bases, and 5 bases had no gene match. A universal primer site arose from template switching, and cDNA bore unique molecular identifiers. In TCRdb, the 5' RACE reads were re-called with MiXCR into one record per CDR3 protein. Among about 520,000 distinct CDR3 sequences listed, approximately 22% were seen once. The sample was also linked to a second study, of T cells expressing NK-cell markers. From that report: Serological testing identified seven of the eight sequenced donors as HCMV-seropositive and one as seronegative.

Sequencing was done on a sample of CD4+ T cells sorted from blood. The chain is built from TRBV5-8 and TRBJ1-5, with 8 bases matching TRBD1. The sequence came from a woman younger than 30 in good health. CDR3: CASSLGRQGSQPQHF. The DNA of the CDR3 is TGTGCCAGCAGCTTGGGTCGACAGGGGAGTCAGCCCCAGCATTTT.